These 26 T cell receptor beta chains share one sample of origin, sequenced in a study of identical twins. TCRdb reanalysed the 5' RACE reads using MiXCR and keeps one entry per CDR3 protein. The sample comprises 120,000 to 150,000 distinct CDR3 sequences, approximately 3.5% of which are singletons, and 8% to 8.5% rests with the top ten. The material sequenced was memory T cells sorted from blood. The source is a man aged 18-30 years in good health.

This clonotype was counted ten times or more. The gene calls are TRBV5-1 and TRBJ2-7; tentatively, D is TRBD1 or TRBD2 (5 bases each). Germline V lookup: CDR1 SGHRS, CDR2 YFSETQ. The V end lost 3 bases, the J end lost 5 bases, and 9 bases lay between the germline ends. The CDR3 covers 12 residues. The CDR3 DNA reads TGCGCCAGCAGCTGGGGACGCAACGAGCAGTACTTC. Translation gives CASSWGRNEQYF.

This clonotype was observed at least ten times. This chain uses TRBV29-1 with TRBJ1-2; possibly TRBD1 for D (5 bases). The CDR3 is 10 residues long. Trimming shortened V by 7 bases and J by 8 bases, and 11 bases separated the two germline ends. Germline lookup yields CDR1 SQVTM and CDR2 ANQGSEA. CDR3 sequence: CSAEEGGYTF. CDR3 nucleotides: TGCAGCGCCGAAGAGGGGGGCTACACCTTC.

Many counts were recorded for this clonotype. The V call is TRBV21-1, the J call TRBJ2-7; TRBD1, as called in the table, went unchecked against the DNA. TRBV21-1 is given as a pseudogene. This CDR3 spans 15 amino acids. The CDR3 here is CASSKLWTGDYEQYF. The CDR3 nucleotides read TGTGCCAGCAGCAAATTGTGGACAGGGGACTACGAGCAGTACTTC.

This clonotype has ten or more counts. The CDR3 region is CSARPGQGGEKLFF. The CDR3 region has the DNA TGCAGTGCTAGACCGGGACAGGGGGGGGAAAAACTGTTTTTT. J is TRBJ1-4 and V is TRBV20-1, with 11 bases identical to TRBD1. Germline V gene lookup returns CDR1 DFQATT and CDR2 SNEGSKA (reference sequence). This CDR3 is 14 amino acids long. The J segment lost 8 bases and the V segment lost 2 bases, leaving 4 bases of the junction unmatched.

This clonotype was seen ten or more times. V is TRBV10-3 and J is TRBJ2-3, with D possibly called TRBD1 or TRBD2 (5 bases each). The length of the CDR3 is 17 residues. CDR1 ENHRY and CDR2 SYGVKD come from the germline V gene. V gave up 6 bases and J gave up 6 bases, with 25 bases separating them. CDR3 DNA sequence: TGTGCCATCAGGGATCTGAACCGGGACGTAGCAGTGGATACGCAGTATTTT. This codes for CAIRDLNRDVAVDTQYF.

This clonotype was detected many times. This rearrangement joins TRBV7-8 to TRBJ2-1; D may be TRBD2 (5 bases). Germline CDR1 is SGHVS and CDR2 is FQNEAQ. The CDR3 covers 15 residues. V was cut by 5 bases and J by 4 bases, with 15 bases left in between. Here the CDR3 reads CASSAPSGSYNEQFF. In DNA, the CDR3 is TGTGCCAGCAGCGCCCCGTCGGGGAGTTACAATGAGCAGTTCTTC.

This clonotype was found many times. The chain combines TRBV20-1 with TRBJ2-5; the match to TRBD2 covers 14 bases. Germline loops: CDR1 DFQATT, CDR2 SNEGSKA (reference sequence). V trimming: 0 bases; J trimming: 4 bases; junction bases outside the gene matches: 13. The length of the CDR3 is 19 residues. CDR3 bases: TGCAGTGCTAGAGATTACCGGACTAGCGGGAGGATTGGGGGAGAGACCCAGTACTTC. Its translation is CSARDYRTSGRIGGETQYF.

This clonotype appeared many times. This chain links TRBV11-2 with TRBJ1-1; D possibly corresponds to TRBD1 (6 bases). Germline loops: CDR1 SGHAT, CDR2 FQNNGV. The CDR3 extends over 14 amino acids. V was trimmed by 3 bases and J by 0 bases, leaving 8 bases between them. CDR3: CASSFRQVNTEAFF. In nucleotides, the CDR3 is TGTGCCAGCAGCTTTAGACAGGTGAACACTGAAGCTTTCTTT.

This chain connects TRBV27 to TRBJ2-7; TRBD1 matches 7 bases. Germline V lookup: CDR1 MNHEY, CDR2 SMNVEV (reference sequence). Trimming cost V 5 bases and J 3 bases; bases outside gene matches: 7. The CDR3 extends over 14 amino acids. CDR3 sequence (DNA): TGTGCCAGCAGTCCCAGGGGACAGATCTACGAGCAGTACGTC. Its translation: CASSPRGQIYEQYV.

This clonotype came up many times. The chain employs TRBV20-1 and TRBJ2-2; TRBD2 aligns across 10 bases. Germline loops: CDR1 DFQATT, CDR2 SNEGSKA (reference sequence). The CDR3 is 14 residues long. V lost 6 bases, J lost 4 bases, and 5 bases stayed unmatched. In DNA form, the CDR3 reads TGCAGTGCCATAGCGGGAGGAACCACCGGGGAGCTGTTTTTT. Its protein product is CSAIAGGTTGELFF.

There are a few counts of this clonotype. V usage is TRBV6-6 and J usage is TRBJ1-2; D is undetermined. Germline lookup yields CDR1 MNHNY and CDR2 SVGAGI (reference sequence). The V and J ends lost 6 bases and 4 bases respectively, with 12 bases between them. This CDR3 region has 13 residues. DNA of the CDR3: TGTGCCAGCAGGACCGACGGTAGCTATGGCTACACCTTC. It codes for CASRTDGSYGYTF.

Many counts were recorded for this clonotype. The rearrangement uses TRBV4-3 and TRBJ1-5, with D uncertain. V shed 0 bases and J shed 6 bases, with 12 bases lying between them. Germline V gene data show CDR1 as LGHNA and CDR2 as YSLEER. The CDR3 has 15 amino acids. The CDR3 bases are TGCGCCAGCAGCCAAGAAGGCCGGGCTGGTCAGCCCCAGCATTTT. Protein product: CASSQEGRAGQPQHF.

The genes are TRBV3-1 and TRBJ1-2, with D perhaps TRBD1 (6 bases). The V and J ends lost 0 bases and 4 bases respectively, with 12 bases between them. This CDR3 has 15 residues. Germline V lookup: CDR1 LGHDT, CDR2 YNNKEL (reference sequence). CDR3 bases: TGTGCCAGCAGCCAAGATCGTGGACAGAGCTATGGCTACACCTTC. Residues: CASSQDRGQSYGYTF.

In this sample, this clonotype turned up many times. CDR3 nucleotide sequence: TGCGCCAGCAGCTTGAACGGAAGACAAGAGACCCAGTACTTC. Protein: CASSLNGRQETQYF. The chain is built from TRBV5-1 and TRBJ2-5; D gene unclear. With 1 base removed from V and 2 bases from J, the gap between germline ends came to 9 bases. The CDR3 runs 14 residues. CDR1 and CDR2 from the germline V gene are SGHRS and YFSETQ.

This clonotype has at least ten counts. The chain employs TRBV4-2 and TRBJ2-7; no clear D. The V gene lost 0 bases and the J gene lost 3 bases, with 15 bases spanning the gap. There are 16 residues in the CDR3. Germline-derived CDR1 and CDR2 are LGHNA and YNFKEQ. The CDR3 nucleotides are TGTGCCAGCAGCCAAGATTGGGGAACTTCTGGCTACGAGCAGTACTTC. This codes for CASSQDWGTSGYEQYF.

This clonotype appeared many times. V usage is TRBV6-6 and J usage is TRBJ2-3, with D hard to call. Trimming shortened V by 8 bases and J by 0 bases, and 9 bases separated the two germline ends. The CDR3 spans 13 residues. CDR1 is MNHNY and CDR2 is SVGAGI in the germline V gene (reference sequence). The CDR3 bases are TGTGCCAGCCGCGGAACGAGCACAGATACGCAGTATTTT. This gives the protein CASRGTSTDTQYF.

This clonotype was recorded many times. The chain joins TRBV3-1 to TRBJ1-2; D is undetermined. Germline lookup yields CDR1 LGHDT and CDR2 YNNKEL (reference sequence). This CDR3 region has 13 residues. V lost 0 bases, J lost 4 bases, and 6 bases lay in between. The CDR3 sequence is CASSQDGFYGYTF. In DNA, the CDR3 is TGTGCCAGCAGCCAAGATGGATTCTATGGCTACACCTTC.

This clonotype was picked up many times. The V call is TRBV10-3, the J call TRBJ2-7; 10 bases agree with TRBD2. J lost 10 bases, V lost 4 bases, and 4 bases had no gene match. The CDR3 length is 12 residues. The germline V gene has CDR1 ENHRY and CDR2 SYGVKD. CDR3 loop: CAISGTSGRQYV. CDR3 in DNA: TGTGCCATCAGTGGGACTAGCGGAAGACAGTACGTC.

This clonotype has just a few counts. The chain is built from TRBV7-2 and TRBJ1-5; the D is unclear. This CDR3 is built from 15 residues. The V and J ends lost 0 bases and 6 bases respectively, with 12 bases between them. Germline V gene data show CDR1 as SGHTA and CDR2 as FQGNSA. CDR3 sequence: CASSLAGGLGQPQHF. The CDR3 DNA is TGTGCCAGCAGCTTAGCGGGAGGGCTGGGTCAGCCCCAGCATTTT.

The table lists this clonotype with many counts. The J gene is TRBJ1-4, the V gene TRBV27; weak D call: TRBD1 (5 bases). CDR3 length: 19 amino acids. Between the trimmed V and J ends, which lost 8 bases and 0 bases, there was a span of 25 bases. The V gene's germline CDR1 is MNHEY and CDR2 SMNVEV (reference sequence). The CDR3 region has the DNA TGTGCCAGCGTACTCTGGAGGACACAGCATGTATCAACTAATGAAAAACTGTTTTTT. It codes for CASVLWRTQHVSTNEKLFF.

This clonotype was detected ten times or more. The V and J genes are TRBV7-9 and TRBJ1-2; D is perhaps TRBD1 (5 bases). Trimming pared 5 bases from V and 8 bases from J, leaving 18 bases between. CDR1 and CDR2 (germline): SEHNR, FQNEAQ (reference sequence). This CDR3 is 14 amino acids long. In nucleotides, the CDR3 is TGTGCCAGCAGCCCAAGAGGGGAGTTCCAGGGCTACACCTTC. Translated, it gives CASSPRGEFQGYTF.

This clonotype was seen many times. This chain links TRBV20-1 with TRBJ2-5; D is possibly TRBD2 (6 bases). Trimming shortened V by 1 base and J by 5 bases, and 11 bases separated the two germline ends. The CDR3 runs 13 residues. Germline assignment: CDR1 DFQATT and CDR2 SNEGSKA (reference sequence). The CDR3 reads CSARVPGSETQYF. For the CDR3, the DNA is TGCAGTGCTAGAGTGCCCGGGAGTGAGACCCAGTACTTC.

At least ten counts were recorded for this clonotype. The chain carries TRBV12-3 or TRBV12-4 and TRBJ2-7, with 7 bases lining up with TRBD2. The length of the CDR3 is 13 residues. With 5 bases clipped from V and 7 bases from J, the junction kept 8 bases outside the gene matches. The CDR3 spells CASSLGGSIEQYF. CDR3 nucleotides: TGTGCCAGCAGTCTAGGCGGGAGTATAGAGCAGTACTTC.

At least ten counts were recorded for this clonotype. The chain couples TRBV4-1 to TRBJ2-4; D is unclear. Between the trimmed V and J ends, which lost 5 bases and 0 bases, there was a span of 11 bases. The germline gives CDR1 MGHRA, CDR2 YSYEKL. This CDR3 comprises 15 residues. The CDR3 DNA reads as TGCGCCAGCAGCGCTTACATCGTAGCCAAAAACATTCAGTACTTC. Its translation: CASSAYIVAKNIQYF.

This clonotype was seen a few times. V is TRBV19 and J is TRBJ2-4; 10 bases map to TRBD2. Germline CDR1 is LNHDA and CDR2 is SQIVND (reference sequence). Trimming cost V 3 bases and J 8 bases; bases outside gene matches: 13. This CDR3 has 17 residues. The CDR3 region is CASSIGLAGAKGDIQYF. For the CDR3, the DNA is TGTGCCAGTAGTATCGGCCTAGCGGGAGCCAAGGGGGACATTCAGTACTTC.

This clonotype was observed a handful of times. The chain is built from TRBV19 and TRBJ1-5; tentatively, D is TRBD1 (5 bases). V lost 5 bases and J lost 4, with 12 bases in between. Germline V gene sequence: CDR1 LNHDA, CDR2 SQIVND (reference sequence). CDR3 size: 14 residues. For the CDR3, the DNA is TGTGCCAGTAGTTGGCAGGGTGGGAATCAGCCCCAGCATTTT. Translation: CASSWQGGNQPQHF.